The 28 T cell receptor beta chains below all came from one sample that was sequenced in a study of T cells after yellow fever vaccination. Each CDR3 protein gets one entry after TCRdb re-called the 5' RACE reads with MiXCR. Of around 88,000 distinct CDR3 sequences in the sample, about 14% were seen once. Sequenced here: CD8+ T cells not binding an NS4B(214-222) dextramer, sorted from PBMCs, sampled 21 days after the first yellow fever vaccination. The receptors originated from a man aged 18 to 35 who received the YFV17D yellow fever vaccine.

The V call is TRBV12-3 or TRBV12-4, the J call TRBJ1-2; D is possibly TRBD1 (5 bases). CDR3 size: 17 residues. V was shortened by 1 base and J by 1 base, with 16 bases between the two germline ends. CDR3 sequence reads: CASSLGGGVRGNYGYTF. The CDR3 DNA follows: TGTGCCAGCAGTTTAGGGGGAGGGGTGCGGGGTAACTATGGCTACACCTTC.

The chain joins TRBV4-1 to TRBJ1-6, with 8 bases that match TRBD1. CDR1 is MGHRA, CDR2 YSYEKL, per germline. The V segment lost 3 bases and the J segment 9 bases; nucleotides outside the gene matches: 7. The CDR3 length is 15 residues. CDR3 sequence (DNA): TGCGCCAGCAGCCAGGGGGGACAGGACGGTTCACCCCTCCACTTT. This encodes CASSQGGQDGSPLHF.

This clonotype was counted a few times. For the CDR3, the DNA is TGTGCCAGTAGTGCCCGGACAGGGATAGGGGCCAACGTCCTGACTTTC. Its protein product is CASSARTGIGANVLTF. The V call is TRBV19, the J call TRBJ2-6, with 8 bases identical to TRBD1. The CDR3 runs 16 residues. Per the germline V gene, CDR1 is LNHDA and CDR2 is SQIVND (reference sequence). V was pared by 5 bases and J by 4 bases, with 7 bases of the junction left unmatched.

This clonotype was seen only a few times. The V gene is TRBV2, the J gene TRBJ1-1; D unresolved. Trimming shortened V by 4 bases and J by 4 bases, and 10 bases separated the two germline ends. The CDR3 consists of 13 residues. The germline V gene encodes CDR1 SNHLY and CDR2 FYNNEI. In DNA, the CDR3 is TGTGCCAGCAGTGTCGTTGGGAGCACTGAAGCTTTCTTT. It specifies CASSVVGSTEAFF.

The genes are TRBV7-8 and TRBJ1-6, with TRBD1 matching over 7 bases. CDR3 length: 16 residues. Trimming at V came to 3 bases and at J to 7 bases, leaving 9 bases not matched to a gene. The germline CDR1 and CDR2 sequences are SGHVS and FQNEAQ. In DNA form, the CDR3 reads TGTGCCAGCAGCTTGACGAAACAGGGGAGGAATTCACCCCTCCACTTT. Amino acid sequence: CASSLTKQGRNSPLHF.

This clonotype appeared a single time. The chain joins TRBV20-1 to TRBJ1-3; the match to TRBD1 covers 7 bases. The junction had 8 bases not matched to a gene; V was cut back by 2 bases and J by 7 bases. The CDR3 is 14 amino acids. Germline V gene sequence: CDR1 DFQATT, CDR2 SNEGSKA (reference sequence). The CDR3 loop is CSARNRDRSNTIYF. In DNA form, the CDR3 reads TGCAGTGCTAGAAACCGGGACAGAAGTAACACCATATATTTT.

The CDR3 DNA is TGTGCCAGCAGTGCCTACGGGGGGAGCTCCTACAATGAGCAGTTCTTC. The encoded protein is CASSAYGGSSYNEQFF. The V call is TRBV6-1, the J call TRBJ2-1; 7 bases align to TRBD2. Trimming cost V 4 bases and J 0 bases; bases outside gene matches: 6. This CDR3 contains 16 residues. The germline V gene encodes CDR1 MNHNS and CDR2 SASEGT.

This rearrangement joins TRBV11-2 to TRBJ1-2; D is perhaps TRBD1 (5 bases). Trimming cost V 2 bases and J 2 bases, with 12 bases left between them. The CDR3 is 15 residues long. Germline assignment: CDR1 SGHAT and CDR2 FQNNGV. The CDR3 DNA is TGTGCCAGCAGCTTAACGTCCAGGGAAAACTATGGCTACACCTTC. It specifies CASSLTSRENYGYTF.

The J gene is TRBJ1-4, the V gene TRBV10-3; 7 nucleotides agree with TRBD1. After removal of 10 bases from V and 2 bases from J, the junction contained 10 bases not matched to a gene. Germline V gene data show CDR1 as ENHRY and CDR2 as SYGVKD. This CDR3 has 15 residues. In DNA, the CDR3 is TGTGCCACCATTGATCAACAGGGGACTAATGAAAAACTGTTTTTT. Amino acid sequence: CATIDQQGTNEKLFF.

The DNA for the CDR3 is TGTGCCAGTAGTGTGGGACAGACGAACACTGAAGCTTTCTTT. Protein product: CASSVGQTNTEAFF. V gene TRBV19 combines with J gene TRBJ1-1, with 7 positions matching TRBD1. With V trimmed by 5 bases and J by 1 base, 4 bases remained unmatched. This CDR3 spans 14 amino acids. Germline CDR1 is LNHDA and CDR2 is SQIVND (reference sequence).

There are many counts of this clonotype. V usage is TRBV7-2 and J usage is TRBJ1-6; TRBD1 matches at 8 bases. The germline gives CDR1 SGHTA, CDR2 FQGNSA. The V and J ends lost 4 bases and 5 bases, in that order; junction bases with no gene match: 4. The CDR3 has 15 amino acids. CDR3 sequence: CASSWGQADNSPLHF. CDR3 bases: TGTGCCAGCAGCTGGGGACAGGCCGATAATTCACCCCTCCACTTT.

The CDR3 DNA follows: TGTGCCAGCAGTTACGGGGGGTTCACTGAAGCTTTCTTT. Encoded protein: CASSYGGFTEAFF. V gene TRBV6-5 combines with J gene TRBJ1-1; D possibly corresponds to TRBD1 (5 bases). Germline V lookup: CDR1 MNHEY, CDR2 SVGAGI. The V end was cut by 2 bases, the J end by 4 bases, with 8 bases between. The CDR3 extends over 13 amino acids.

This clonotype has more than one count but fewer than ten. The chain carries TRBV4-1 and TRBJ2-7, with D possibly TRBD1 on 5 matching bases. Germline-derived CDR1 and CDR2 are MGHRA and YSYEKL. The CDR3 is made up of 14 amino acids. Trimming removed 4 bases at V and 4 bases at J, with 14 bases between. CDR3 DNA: TGCGCCAGCAGCCCAGGGCCAGGGCAGTACGAGCAGTACTTC. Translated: CASSPGPGQYEQYF.

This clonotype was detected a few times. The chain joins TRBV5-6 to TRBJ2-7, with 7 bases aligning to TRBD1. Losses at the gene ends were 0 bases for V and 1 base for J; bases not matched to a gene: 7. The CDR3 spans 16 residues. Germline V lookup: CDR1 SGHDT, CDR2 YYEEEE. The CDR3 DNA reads TGTGCCAGCAGCTTGGGAGTAGGGGACAGATCCTACGAGCAGTACGTC. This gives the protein CASSLGVGDRSYEQYV.

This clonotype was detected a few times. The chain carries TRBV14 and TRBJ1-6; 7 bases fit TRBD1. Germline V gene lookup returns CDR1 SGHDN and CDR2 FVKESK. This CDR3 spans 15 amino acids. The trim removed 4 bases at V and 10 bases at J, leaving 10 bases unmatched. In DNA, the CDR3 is TGTGCCAGCAGCCCCCTCGAGACAGGGATATCACCCCTCCACTTT. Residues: CASSPLETGISPLHF.

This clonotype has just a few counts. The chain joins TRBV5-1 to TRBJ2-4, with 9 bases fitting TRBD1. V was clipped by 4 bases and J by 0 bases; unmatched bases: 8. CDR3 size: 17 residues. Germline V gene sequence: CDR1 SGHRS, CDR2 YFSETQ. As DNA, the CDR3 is TGCGCCAGCAGCCCCTCGGGGACAGGGCTAGCCAAAAACATTCAGTACTTC. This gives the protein CASSPSGTGLAKNIQYF.

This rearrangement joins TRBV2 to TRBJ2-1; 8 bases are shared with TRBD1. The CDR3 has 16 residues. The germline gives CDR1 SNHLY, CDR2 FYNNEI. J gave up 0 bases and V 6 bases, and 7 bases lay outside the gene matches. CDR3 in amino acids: CASRPNRGSSYNEQFF. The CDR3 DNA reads TGTGCCAGCAGGCCCAACAGGGGGAGCTCCTACAATGAGCAGTTCTTC.

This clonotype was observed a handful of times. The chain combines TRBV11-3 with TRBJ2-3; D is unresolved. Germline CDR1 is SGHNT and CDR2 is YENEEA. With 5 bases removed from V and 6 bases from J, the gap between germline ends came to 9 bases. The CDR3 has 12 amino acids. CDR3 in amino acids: CASSRPADTQYF. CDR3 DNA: TGTGCCAGCAGCCGCCCGGCCGATACGCAGTATTTT. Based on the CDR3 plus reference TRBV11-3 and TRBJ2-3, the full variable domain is EAGVVQSPRYKIIEKKQPVAFWCNPISGHNTLYWYLQNLGQGPELLIRYENEEAVDDSQLPKDRFSAERLKGVDSTLKIQPAELGDSAVYLCASSRPADTQYFGPGTRLTVL.

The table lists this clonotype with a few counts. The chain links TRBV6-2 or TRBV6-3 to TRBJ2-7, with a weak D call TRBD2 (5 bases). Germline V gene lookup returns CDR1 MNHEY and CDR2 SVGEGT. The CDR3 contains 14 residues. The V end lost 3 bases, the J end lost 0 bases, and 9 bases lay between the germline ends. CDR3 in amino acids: CASSYSGSSYEQYV. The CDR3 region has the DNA TGTGCCAGCAGTTATTCGGGGAGCTCCTACGAGCAGTACGTC.

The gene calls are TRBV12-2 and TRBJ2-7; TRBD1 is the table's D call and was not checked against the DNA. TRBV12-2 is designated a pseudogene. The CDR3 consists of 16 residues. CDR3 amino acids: CASRLAGGQGTHEQYF. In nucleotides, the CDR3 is TGTGCAAGTCGCTTAGCGGGGGGACAGGGGACGCACGAGCAGTACTTC.

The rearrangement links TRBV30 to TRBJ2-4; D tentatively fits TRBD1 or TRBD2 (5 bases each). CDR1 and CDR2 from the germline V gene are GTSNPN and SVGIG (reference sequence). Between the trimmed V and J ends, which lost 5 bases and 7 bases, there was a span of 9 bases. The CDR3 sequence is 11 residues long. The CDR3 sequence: CAWEGTNIQYF. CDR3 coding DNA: TGTGCCTGGGAGGGGACGAACATTCAGTACTTC.

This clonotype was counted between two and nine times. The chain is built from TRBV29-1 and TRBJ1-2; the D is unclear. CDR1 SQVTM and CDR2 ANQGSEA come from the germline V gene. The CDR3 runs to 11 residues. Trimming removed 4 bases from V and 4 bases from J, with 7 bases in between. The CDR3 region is CSVVGSYGYTF. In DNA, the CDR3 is TGCAGCGTTGTGGGTAGCTATGGCTACACCTTC.

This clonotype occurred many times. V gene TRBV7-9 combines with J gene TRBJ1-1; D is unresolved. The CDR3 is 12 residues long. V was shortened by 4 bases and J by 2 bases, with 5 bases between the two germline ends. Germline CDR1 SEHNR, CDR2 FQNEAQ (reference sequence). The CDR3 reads CASSSPNTEAFF. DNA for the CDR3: TGTGCCAGCAGCTCCCCTAACACTGAAGCTTTCTTT.

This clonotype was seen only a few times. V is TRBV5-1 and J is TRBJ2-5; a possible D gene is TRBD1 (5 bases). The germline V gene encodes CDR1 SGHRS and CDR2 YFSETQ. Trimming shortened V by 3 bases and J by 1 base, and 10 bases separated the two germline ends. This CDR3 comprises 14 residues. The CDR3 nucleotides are TGCGCCAGCAGCTCAGGACATCTCCAAGAGACCCAGTACTTC. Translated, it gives CASSSGHLQETQYF. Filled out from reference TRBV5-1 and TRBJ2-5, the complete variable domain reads KAGVTQTPRYLIKTRGQQVTLSCSPISGHRSVSWYQQTPGQGLQFLFEYFSETQRNKGNFPGRFSGRQFSNSRSEMNVSTLELGDSALYLCASSSGHLQETQYFGPGTRLLVL.

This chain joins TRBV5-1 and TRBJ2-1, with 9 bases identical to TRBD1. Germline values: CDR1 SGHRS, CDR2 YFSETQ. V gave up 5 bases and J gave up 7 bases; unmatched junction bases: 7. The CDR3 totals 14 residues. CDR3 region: CASRSGTGLNEQFF. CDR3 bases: TGCGCCAGCAGGTCCGGGACAGGGTTGAATGAGCAGTTCTTC.

The DNA of the CDR3 is TGTGCCAGCAGCTTAATCCGGGGGGCCAAAAAGTATGAGCAGTTCTTC. Its translation: CASSLIRGAKKYEQFF. This sequence joins TRBV7-3 and TRBJ2-1, with a possible D match to TRBD2 (7 bases). V gave up 1 base and J gave up 8 bases, with 18 bases separating them. The CDR3 totals 16 residues. Looked up from germline, CDR1 is SGHTA and CDR2 is FQGTGA.

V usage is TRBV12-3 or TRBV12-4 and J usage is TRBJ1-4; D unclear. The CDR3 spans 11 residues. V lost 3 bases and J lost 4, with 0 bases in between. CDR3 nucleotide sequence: TGTGCCAGCAGTTTTAATGAAAAACTGTTTTTT. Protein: CASSFNEKLFF.

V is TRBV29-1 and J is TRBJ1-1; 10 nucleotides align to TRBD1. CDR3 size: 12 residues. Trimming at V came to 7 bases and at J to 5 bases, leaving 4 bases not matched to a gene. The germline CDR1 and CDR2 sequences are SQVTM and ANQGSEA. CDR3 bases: TGCAGCGCCGACAGGGGGCCAACTGAAGCTTTCTTT. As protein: CSADRGPTEAFF.